The following is a TCR beta chain sequence with its context. Germline V CDR1 and CDR2: MRHNA, SNTAGT. V was shortened by 2 bases and J by 4 bases, with 14 bases between the two germline ends. This CDR3 comprises 15 residues. This sample was included in a study of control samples from healthy donors and cancer patients. TCRdb's copy holds only in-frame clones and misses some; the assay was immunoSEQ multiplex PCR. The data hold approximately 99,000 clones, with about 80% observed a single time. The gene calls are TRBV6-4 and TRBJ1-2, with unresolved D. Material: blood. This clonotype originated in a young man in good health. The chain's CDR3 is CASSDRGWECYGYTF. CDR3 nucleotide sequence: TGTGCCAGCAGTGACAGAGGGTGGGAGTGCTATGGCTACACCTTC.